This TCR beta chain was obtained from a study of cytomegalovirus exposure and HLA in healthy donors. For the study at large: HLA-typed donors contributed 65 million to 95 million unique TCRs, which were held in an early data release.

The PCR used 60 Vbeta and 13 Jbeta primers. Sequencing used immunoSEQ multiplex PCR; TCRdb keeps in-frame clones, though not all of them. The data show roughly 150,000 clones, about 72% seen once. This CDR3 comprises 19 residues. The germline gives CDR1 SGHRS, CDR2 YFSETQ. Losses at the gene ends were 3 bases for V and 2 bases for J; bases not matched to a gene: 20. This sequence originates from a man aged 50 to 59 in good health and CMV-seropositive. The chain carries TRBV5-1 and TRBJ2-7; 7 bases map to TRBD1. The sequenced sample was PBMCs. The CDR3, as DNA: TGCGCCAGCAGCTCGGTTAGCTCGTGGGGACAGAAGAAAACCTACGAGCAGTACTTC. Translating gives CASSSVSSWGQKKTYEQYF.